Here is one T cell receptor beta chain with its context. Its specificity is not known. The record originates from a study of CD8 T cells in ankylosing spondylitis. General study points: Matched synovial fluid from ankylosing spondylitis patients was reported to be enriched for disease-linked clones. As for the disease-linked clones, they showed a CD8+ phenotype and occurred at relatively low frequencies in peripheral blood.

For TCR beta, libraries came from quantitative 5'-RACE with molecular barcodes. One entry per CDR3 protein results from TCRdb running MiXCR on the 5' RACE reads. Of 240,000 or so distinct CDR3 sequences listed, roughly 8.6% are singletons. Germline V gene data show CDR1 as SGHRS and CDR2 as YFSETQ. V was cut by 0 bases and J by 6 bases, with 10 bases left in between. The CDR3 is made up of 13 amino acids. This receptor was taken from a male donor with ankylosing spondylitis or in good health (not recorded which). This chain uses TRBV5-1 with TRBJ2-7; D might be TRBD1 (6 bases). The sequenced sample was blood, either unsorted or a sorted T cell fraction (not recorded which). CDR3 DNA sequence: TGCGCCAGCAGCTTGGTGACAGGTCTCGAGCAGTACTTC. Translation: CASSLVTGLEQYF.